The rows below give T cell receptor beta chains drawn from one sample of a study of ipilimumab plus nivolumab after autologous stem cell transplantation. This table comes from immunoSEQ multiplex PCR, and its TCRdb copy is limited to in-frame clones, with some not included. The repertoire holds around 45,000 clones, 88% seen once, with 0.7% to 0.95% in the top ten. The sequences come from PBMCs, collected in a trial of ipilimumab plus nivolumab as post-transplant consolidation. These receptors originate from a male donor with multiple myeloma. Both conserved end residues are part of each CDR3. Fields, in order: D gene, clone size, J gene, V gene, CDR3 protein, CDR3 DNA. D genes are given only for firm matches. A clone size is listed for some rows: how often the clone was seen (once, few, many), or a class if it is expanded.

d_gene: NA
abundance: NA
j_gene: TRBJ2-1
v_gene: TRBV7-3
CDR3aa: CASSGGPIEKFF
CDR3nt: TGTGCCAGCAGCGGGGGACCTATAGAGAAGTTCTTC

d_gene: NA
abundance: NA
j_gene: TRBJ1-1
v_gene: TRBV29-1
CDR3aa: CSVETRLRSEAFF
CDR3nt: TGCAGCGTAGAGACTAGGCTGAGGTCTGAAGCTTTCTTT

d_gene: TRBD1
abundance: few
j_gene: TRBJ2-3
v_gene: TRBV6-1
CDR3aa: CACGTGAFLDTQYF
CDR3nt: TGTGCCTGCGGGACAGGGGCGTTTCTTGATACGCAGTATTTT

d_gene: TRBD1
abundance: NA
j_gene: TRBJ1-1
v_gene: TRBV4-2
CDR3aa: CASSQDRQGPTEAFF
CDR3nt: TGTGCCAGCAGCCAAGACCGACAGGGGCCCACTGAAGCTTTCTTT

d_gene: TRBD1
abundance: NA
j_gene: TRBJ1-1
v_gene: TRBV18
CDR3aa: CASSSGTGGNTEAFF
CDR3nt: TGTGCCAGCTCATCGGGGACAGGGGGGAACACTGAAGCTTTCTTT

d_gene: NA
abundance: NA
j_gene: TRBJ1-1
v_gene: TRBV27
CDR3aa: CASSLWVGTEAFF
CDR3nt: TGTGCCAGCAGTTTATGGGTTGGCACTGAAGCTTTCTTT

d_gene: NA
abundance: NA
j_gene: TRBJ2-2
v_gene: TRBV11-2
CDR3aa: CASSLEAGNTGELFF
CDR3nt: TGTGCCAGCAGCTTAGAAGCGGGGAACACCGGGGAGCTGTTTTTT

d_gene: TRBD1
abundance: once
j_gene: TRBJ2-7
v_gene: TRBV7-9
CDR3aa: CASSSPLAGGPDYEQYF
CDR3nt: TGTGCCAGCAGCTCCCCTTTGGCAGGGGGCCCTGATTACGAGCAGTACTTC

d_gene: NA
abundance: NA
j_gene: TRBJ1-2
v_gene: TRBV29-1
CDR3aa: CSAGDSYGYTF
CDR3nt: TGCAGCGCTGGCGACAGTTATGGCTACACCTTC

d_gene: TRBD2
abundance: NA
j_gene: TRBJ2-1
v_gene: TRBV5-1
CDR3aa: CASSMSSGGRRNEQFF
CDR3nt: TGCGCCAGCAGCATGAGTAGCGGGGGGAGGAGGAATGAGCAGTTCTTC

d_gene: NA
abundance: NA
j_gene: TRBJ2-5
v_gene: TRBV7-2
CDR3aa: CASNSQGGVQYF
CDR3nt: TGTGCCAGCAACTCACAGGGGGGGGTCCAGTACTTC

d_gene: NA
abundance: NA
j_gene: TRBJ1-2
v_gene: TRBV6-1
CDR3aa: CASSDGRSRYGYTF
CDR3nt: TGTGCCAGCAGTGACGGCAGGAGTCGCTATGGCTACACCTTC

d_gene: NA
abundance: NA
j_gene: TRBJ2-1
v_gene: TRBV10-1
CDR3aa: CASSVRVGDYNEQFF
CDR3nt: TGCGCCAGCAGTGTAAGGGTAGGGGACTACAATGAGCAGTTCTTC

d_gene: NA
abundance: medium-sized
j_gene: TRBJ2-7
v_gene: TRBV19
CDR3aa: CASSRQSTYEQYF
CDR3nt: TGTGCCAGTAGTAGACAGAGCACCTACGAGCAGTACTTC

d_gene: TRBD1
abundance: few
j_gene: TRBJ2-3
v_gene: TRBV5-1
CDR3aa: CASRQGQPSTDTQYF
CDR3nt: TGCGCCAGCAGACAGGGACAGCCTAGCACAGATACGCAGTATTTT

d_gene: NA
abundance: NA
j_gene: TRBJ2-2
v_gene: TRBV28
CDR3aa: CASSNIMDGELFF
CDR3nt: TGTGCCAGCAGCAACATTATGGACGGGGAGCTGTTTTTT

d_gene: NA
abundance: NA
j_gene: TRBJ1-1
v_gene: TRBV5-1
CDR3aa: CASSTSTGNTEAFF
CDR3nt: TGCGCCAGCAGCACCTCGACAGGGAACACTGAAGCTTTCTTT

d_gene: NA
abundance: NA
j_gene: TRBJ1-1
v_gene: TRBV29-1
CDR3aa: CSVGGPGGAFF
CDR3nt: TGCAGCGTGGGAGGGCCGGGAGGAGCTTTCTTT

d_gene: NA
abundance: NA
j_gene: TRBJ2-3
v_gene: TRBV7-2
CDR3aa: CASSNFGLYTDTQYF
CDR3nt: TGTGCCAGCAGCAATTTCGGACTATACACAGATACGCAGTATTTT

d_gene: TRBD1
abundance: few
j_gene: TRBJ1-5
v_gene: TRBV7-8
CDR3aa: CASSFRGRGQKNNQPQHF
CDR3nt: TGTGCCAGCAGCTTTAGGGGCAGGGGGCAGAAAAACAATCAGCCCCAGCATTTT

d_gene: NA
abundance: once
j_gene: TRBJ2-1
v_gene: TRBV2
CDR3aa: CASSEGFEQFF
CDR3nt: TGTGCCAGCAGTGAAGGGTTTGAGCAGTTCTTC

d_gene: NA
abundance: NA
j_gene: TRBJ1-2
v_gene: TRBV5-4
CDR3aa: CASSSQVSGQGYGYTF
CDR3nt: TGTGCCAGCAGCTCCCAGGTGTCAGGCCAGGGCTATGGCTACACCTTC

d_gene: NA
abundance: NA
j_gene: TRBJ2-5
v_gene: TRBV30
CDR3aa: CAWSVPGLGETQYF
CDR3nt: TGTGCCTGGAGTGTACCGGGACTCGGAGAGACCCAGTACTTC

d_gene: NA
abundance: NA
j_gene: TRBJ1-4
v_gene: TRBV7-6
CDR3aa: CASSLDPGPLEKLFF
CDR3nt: TGTGCCAGCAGCTTAGACCCAGGGCCCCTTGAAAAACTGTTTTTT

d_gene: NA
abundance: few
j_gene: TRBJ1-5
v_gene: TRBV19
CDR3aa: CASSMTRGGQPQHF
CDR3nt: TGTGCCAGTAGTATGACTCGGGGCGGTCAGCCCCAGCATTTT

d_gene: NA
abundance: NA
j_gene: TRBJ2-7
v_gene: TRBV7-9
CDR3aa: CASSSQGYEQYF
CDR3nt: TGTGCCAGCAGCTCCCAGGGATACGAGCAGTACTTC

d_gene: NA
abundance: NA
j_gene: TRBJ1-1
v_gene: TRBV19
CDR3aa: CASSRGLGTEAFF
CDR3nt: TGTGCCAGTAGTAGGGGGCTCGGCACTGAAGCTTTCTTT

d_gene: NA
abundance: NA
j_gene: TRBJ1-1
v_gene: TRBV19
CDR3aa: CASTSRWTEAFF
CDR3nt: TGTGCCAGTACCTCCAGGTGGACTGAAGCTTTCTTT

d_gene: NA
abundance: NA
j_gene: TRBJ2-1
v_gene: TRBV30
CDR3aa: CAWSRSPRGNEQFF
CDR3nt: TGTGCCTGGAGTCGGTCCCCTCGAGGGAATGAGCAGTTCTTC

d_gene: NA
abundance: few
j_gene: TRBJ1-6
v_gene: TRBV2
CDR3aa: CASSVGSPLHF
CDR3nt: TGTGCCAGCAGTGTAGGTTCACCCCTCCACTTT

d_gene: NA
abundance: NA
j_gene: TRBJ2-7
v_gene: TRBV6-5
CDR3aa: CASSYDIVGVTYEQYF
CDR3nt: TGTGCCAGCAGTTACGATATAGTAGGAGTCACCTACGAGCAGTACTTC

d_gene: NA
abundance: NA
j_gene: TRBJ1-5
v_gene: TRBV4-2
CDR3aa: CASSPMAGGDSNQPQHF
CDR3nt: TGTGCCAGCAGCCCCATGGCGGGAGGGGATAGCAATCAGCCCCAGCATTTT

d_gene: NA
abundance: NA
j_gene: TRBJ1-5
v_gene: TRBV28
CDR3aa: CATKGSNQPQHF
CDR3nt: TGTGCCACCAAGGGGAGCAATCAGCCCCAGCATTTT

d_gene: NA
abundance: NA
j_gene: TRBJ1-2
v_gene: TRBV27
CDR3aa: CASSNGGNGYTF
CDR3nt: TGTGCCAGCAGCAATGGGGGGAATGGCTACACCTTC

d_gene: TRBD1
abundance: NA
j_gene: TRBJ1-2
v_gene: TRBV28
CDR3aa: CASSLTGTGYTF
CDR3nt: TGTGCCAGCAGTCTGACAGGGACTGGCTACACCTTC

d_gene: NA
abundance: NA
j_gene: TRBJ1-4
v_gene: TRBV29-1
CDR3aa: CSGKQGWDEKLFF
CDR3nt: TGCAGCGGGAAACAGGGCTGGGATGAAAAACTGTTTTTT

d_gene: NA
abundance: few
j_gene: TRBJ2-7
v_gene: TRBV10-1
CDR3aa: CASSGTVGEQYF
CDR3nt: TGCGCCAGCAGTGGGACAGTGGGAGAGCAGTACTTC

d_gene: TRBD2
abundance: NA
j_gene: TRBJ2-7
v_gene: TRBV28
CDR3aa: CASNLSGRYEQYF
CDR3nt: TGTGCCAGCAACCTTAGCGGGAGGTACGAGCAGTACTTC

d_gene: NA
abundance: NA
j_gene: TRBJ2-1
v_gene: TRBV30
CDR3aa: CAWDKGLRNNEQFF
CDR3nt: TGTGCCTGGGATAAGGGACTTCGAAACAATGAGCAGTTCTTC

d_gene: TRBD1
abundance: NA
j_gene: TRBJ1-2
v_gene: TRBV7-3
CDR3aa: CASSLTGQTYGYTF
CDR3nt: TGTGCCAGCAGCTTAACGGGACAGACCTATGGCTACACCTTC

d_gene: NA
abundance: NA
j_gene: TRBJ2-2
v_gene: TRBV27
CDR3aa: CASSLSFDGPGELFF
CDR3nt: TGTGCCAGCAGTTTATCATTCGACGGGCCCGGGGAGCTGTTTTTT

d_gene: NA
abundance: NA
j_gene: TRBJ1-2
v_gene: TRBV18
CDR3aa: CASSGLNGFDGYTF
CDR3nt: TGTGCCAGCTCAGGTCTTAATGGATTTGATGGCTACACCTTC

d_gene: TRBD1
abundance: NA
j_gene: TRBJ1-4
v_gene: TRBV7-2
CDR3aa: CASRVTGGSNEKLFF
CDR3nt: TGTGCCAGCAGAGTAACAGGGGGCTCTAATGAAAAACTGTTTTTT